This TCR beta chain was profiled in a study of blood T cells in healthy people across ages. This CDR3 has 12 residues. Deletions cut 9 bases from V and 5 bases from J, with 13 bases between. Primed by a sample-barcoded 5' primer and a J-beta primer mix, a second PCR proceeded for 7 to 11 cycles. Samples each returned at least 3 million CDR3-containing paired-end reads. MiXCR, applied by TCRdb to the 5' RACE reads, yields one record per CDR3 protein. The repertoire holds roughly 1.5 million distinct CDR3 sequences, with approximately 39% as singletons. The V call is TRBV12-3 or TRBV12-4, the J call TRBJ2-5; tentatively, D is TRBD1 (6 bases). This receptor was obtained from a woman younger than 30 in good health. The material sequenced was blood. DNA of the CDR3: TGTGCCAGTAAACCAAGGGGGGAGACCCAGTACTTC. Translated: CASKPRGETQYF.